The clone carrying this TCR beta chain was picked up a small number of times. The sample belongs to a study of T cells after yellow fever vaccination. MiXCR, run by TCRdb on the 5' RACE reads, gives a single entry per CDR3 protein. This sample has 150,000 to 200,000 distinct CDR3 sequences, with approximately 9.7% found just once. Sequenced material: CD8+ T cells sorted from PBMCs, taken 45 days after the yellow fever booster vaccination. This clonotype was sampled from a man younger than 35 who received the YFV17D yellow fever vaccine.

As DNA, the CDR3 is TGTGCCAGCACCCTAGCGGGGCAAGAGACCCAGTACTTC. The encoded protein is CASTLAGQETQYF. The chain employs TRBV12-3 or TRBV12-4 and TRBJ2-5; 9 bases align to TRBD2. The CDR3 has 13 amino acids. After removal of 7 bases from V and 2 bases from J, the junction contained 2 bases not matched to a gene.